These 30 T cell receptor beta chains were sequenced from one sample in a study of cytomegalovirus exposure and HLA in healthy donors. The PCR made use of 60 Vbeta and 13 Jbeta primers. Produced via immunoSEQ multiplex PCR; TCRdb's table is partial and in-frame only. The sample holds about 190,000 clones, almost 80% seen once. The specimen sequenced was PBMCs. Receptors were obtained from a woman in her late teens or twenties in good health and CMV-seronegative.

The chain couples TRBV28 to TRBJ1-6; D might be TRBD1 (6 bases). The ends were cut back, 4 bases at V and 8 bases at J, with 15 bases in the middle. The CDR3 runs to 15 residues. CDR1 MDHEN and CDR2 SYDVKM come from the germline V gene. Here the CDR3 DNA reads TGTGCCAGCAGTTCCGGACAGAGGGGATATTCACCCCTCCACTTT. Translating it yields CASSSGQRGYSPLHF.

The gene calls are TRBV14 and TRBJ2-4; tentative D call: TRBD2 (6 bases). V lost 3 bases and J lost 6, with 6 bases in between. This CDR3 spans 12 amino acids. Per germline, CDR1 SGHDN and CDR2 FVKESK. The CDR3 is CASSHGGNIQYF. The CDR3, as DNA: TGTGCCAGCAGCCACGGGGGAAACATTCAGTACTTC.

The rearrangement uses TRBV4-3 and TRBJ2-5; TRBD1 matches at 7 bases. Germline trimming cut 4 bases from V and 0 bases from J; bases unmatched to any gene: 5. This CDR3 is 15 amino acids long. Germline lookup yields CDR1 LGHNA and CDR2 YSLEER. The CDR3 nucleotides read TGCGCCAGCAGCCTCCTTGGGACAGACCAAGAGACCCAGTACTTC. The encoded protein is CASSLLGTDQETQYF.

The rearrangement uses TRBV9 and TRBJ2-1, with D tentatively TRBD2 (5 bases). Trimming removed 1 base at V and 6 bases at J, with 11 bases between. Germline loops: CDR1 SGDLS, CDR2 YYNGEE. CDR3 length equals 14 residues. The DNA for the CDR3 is TGTGCCAGCAGCGTATCTGGAGGTTCCAATGAGCAGTTCTTC. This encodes CASSVSGGSNEQFF.

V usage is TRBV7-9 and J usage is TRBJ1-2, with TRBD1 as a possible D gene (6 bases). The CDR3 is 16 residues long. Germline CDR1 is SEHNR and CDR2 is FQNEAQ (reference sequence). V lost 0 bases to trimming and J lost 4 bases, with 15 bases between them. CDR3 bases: TGTGCCAGCAGCTTAGCGGGAGGGGGGCCAAGCTATGGCTACACCTTC. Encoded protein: CASSLAGGGPSYGYTF.

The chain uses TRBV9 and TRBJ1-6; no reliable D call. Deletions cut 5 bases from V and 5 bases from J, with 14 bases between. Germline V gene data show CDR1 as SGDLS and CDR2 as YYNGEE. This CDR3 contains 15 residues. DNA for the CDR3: TGTGCCAGCAGTTCCTTGGGAGGGAATAATTCACCCCTCCACTTT. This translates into CASSSLGGNNSPLHF.

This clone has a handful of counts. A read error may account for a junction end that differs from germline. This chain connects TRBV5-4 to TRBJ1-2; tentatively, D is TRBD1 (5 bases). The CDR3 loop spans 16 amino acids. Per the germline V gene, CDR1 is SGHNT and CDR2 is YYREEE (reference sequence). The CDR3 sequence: CASRLGGTQPGYGYTF. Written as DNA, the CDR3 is TGTGCCAGCAGGTTGGGTGGGACTCAACCCGGCTATGGCTACACCTTC.

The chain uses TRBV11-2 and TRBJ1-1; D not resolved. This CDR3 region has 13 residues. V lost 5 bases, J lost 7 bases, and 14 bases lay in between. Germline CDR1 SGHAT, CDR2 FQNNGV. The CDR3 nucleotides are TGTGCCAGCAGCCCCGGGAGCAGGCTTGAAGCTTTCTTT. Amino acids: CASSPGSRLEAFF.

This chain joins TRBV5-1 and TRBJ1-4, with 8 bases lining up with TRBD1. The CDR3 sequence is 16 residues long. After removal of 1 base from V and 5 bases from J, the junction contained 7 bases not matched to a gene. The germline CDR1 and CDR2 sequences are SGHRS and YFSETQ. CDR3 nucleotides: TGCGCCAGCAGCTTGTCAGGGGGCGGTTACAATGAAAAACTGTTTTTT. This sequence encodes CASSLSGGGYNEKLFF.

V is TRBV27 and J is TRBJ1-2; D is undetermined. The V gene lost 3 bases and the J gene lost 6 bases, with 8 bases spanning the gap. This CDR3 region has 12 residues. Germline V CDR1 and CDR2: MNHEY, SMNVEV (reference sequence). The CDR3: CASSFHGDGYTF. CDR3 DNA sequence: TGTGCCAGCAGTTTTCACGGGGATGGCTACACCTTC.

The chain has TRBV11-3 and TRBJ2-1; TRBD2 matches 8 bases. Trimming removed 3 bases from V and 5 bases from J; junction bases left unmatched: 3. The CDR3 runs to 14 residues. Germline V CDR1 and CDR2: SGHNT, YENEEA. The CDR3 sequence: CASSFETSDNEQFF. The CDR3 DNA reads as TGTGCCAGCAGCTTTGAGACTAGCGACAATGAGCAGTTCTTC.

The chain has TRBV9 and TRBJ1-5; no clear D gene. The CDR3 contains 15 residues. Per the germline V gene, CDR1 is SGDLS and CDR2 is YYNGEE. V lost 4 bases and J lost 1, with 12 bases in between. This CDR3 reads CASSLYPGSNQPQHF. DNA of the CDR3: TGTGCCAGCAGCCTTTACCCCGGGAGCAATCAGCCCCAGCATTTT.

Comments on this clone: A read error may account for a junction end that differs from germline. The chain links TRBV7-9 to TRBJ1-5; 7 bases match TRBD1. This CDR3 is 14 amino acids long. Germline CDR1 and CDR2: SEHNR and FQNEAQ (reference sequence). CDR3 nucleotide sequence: TGTTCCAGCAGCCCGGACAGGTACAATCAGCCCCAGCATTTT. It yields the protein CSSSPDRYNQPQHF.

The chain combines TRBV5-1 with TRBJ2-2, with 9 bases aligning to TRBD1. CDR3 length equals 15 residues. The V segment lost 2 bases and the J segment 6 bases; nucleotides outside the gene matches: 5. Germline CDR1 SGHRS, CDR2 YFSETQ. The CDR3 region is CASSLRTGEAGELFF. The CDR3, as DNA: TGCGCCAGCAGCTTACGGACAGGGGAAGCCGGGGAGCTGTTTTTT. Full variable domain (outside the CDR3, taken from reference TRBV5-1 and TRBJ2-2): KAGVTQTPRYLIKTRGQQVTLSCSPISGHRSVSWYQQTPGQGLQFLFEYFSETQRNKGNFPGRFSGRQFSNSRSEMNVSTLELGDSALYLCASSLRTGEAGELFFGEGSRLTVL.

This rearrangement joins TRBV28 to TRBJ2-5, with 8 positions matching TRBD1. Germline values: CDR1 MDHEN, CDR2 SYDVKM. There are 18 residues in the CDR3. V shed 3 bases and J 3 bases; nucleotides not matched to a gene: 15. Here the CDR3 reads CASSLRAGGSDSEETQYF. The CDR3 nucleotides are TGTGCCAGCAGTTTGAGGGCAGGGGGCTCCGATTCTGAAGAGACCCAGTACTTC.

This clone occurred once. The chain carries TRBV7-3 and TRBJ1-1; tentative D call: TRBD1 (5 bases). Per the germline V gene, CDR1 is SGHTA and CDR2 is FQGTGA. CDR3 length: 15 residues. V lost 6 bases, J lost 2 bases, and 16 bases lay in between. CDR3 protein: CASRILGQGNTEAFF. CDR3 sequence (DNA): TGTGCCAGCAGGATACTCGGCCAGGGTAACACTGAAGCTTTCTTT.

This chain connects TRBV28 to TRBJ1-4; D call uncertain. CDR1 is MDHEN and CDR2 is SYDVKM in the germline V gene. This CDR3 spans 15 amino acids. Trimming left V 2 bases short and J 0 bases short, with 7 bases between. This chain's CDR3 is CASSLPSPTNEKLFF. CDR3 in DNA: TGTGCCAGCAGTTTACCCTCCCCAACTAATGAAAAACTGTTTTTT.

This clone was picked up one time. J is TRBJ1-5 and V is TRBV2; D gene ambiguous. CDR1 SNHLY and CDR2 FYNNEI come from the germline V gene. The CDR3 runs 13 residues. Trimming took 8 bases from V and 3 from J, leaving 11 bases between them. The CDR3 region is CASLRAINQPQHF. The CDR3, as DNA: TGTGCCAGCCTGAGGGCGATCAATCAGCCCCAGCATTTT.

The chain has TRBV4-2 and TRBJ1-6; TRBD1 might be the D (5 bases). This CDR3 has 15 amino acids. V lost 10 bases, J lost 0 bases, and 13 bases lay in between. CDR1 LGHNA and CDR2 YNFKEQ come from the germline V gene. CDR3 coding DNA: TGTGCCACCCGGGGGGAGAGCTCCTATAATTCACCCCTCCACTTT. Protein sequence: CATRGESSYNSPLHF.

CDR3: CASSPSRGAREQYF. The CDR3 coding sequence is TGTGCCAGCAGCCCGTCTCGGGGGGCGCGTGAGCAGTACTTC. J is TRBJ2-7 and V is TRBV25-1; a possible D gene is TRBD2 (7 bases). The CDR3 contains 14 residues. V was clipped by 6 bases and J by 7 bases, with 19 bases between them. Germline V gene sequence: CDR1 MGHDK, CDR2 SYGVNS.

The CDR3 loop reads CASSHEGSSYNSPLHF. The CDR3 bases are TGCGCCAGCAGCCATGAAGGGAGCTCCTATAATTCACCCCTCCACTTT. The rearrangement uses TRBV4-1 and TRBJ1-6; no definite D call. CDR3 length: 16 amino acids. V was trimmed by 3 bases and J by 0 bases, leaving 9 bases between them. Germline CDR1 and CDR2: MGHRA and YSYEKL.

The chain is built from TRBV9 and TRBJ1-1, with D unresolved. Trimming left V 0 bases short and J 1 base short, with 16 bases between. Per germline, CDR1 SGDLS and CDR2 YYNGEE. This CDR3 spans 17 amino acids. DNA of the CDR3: TGTGCCAGCAGCGTAGGAGGGCGGCAGCCTTCGAACACTGAAGCTTTCTTT. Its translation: CASSVGGRQPSNTEAFF.

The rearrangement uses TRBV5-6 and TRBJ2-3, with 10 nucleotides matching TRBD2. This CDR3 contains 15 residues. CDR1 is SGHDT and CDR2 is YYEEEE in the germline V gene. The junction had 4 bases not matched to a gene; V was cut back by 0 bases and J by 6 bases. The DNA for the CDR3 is TGTGCCAGCAGCTTGGTTCTAGCGGGGGTGGATACGCAGTATTTT. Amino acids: CASSLVLAGVDTQYF.

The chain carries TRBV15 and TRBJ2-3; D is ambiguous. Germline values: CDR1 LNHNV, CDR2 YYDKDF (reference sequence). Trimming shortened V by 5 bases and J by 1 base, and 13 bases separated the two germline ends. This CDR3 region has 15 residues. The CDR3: CATSAEPGGTDTQYF. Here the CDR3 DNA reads TGTGCCACCAGCGCTGAACCGGGTGGCACAGATACGCAGTATTTT.

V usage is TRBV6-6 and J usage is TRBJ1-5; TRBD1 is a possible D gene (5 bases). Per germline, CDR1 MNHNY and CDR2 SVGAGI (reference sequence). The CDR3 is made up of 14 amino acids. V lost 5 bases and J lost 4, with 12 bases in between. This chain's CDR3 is CASSASRGNQPQHF. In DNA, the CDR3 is TGTGCCAGCAGTGCGTCTAGGGGAAATCAGCCCCAGCATTTT.

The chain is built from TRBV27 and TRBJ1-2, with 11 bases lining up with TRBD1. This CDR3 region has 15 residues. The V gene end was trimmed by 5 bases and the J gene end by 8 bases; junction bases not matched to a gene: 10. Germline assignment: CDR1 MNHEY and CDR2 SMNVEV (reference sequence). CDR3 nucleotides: TGTGCCAGCAGTACAACCGGGACAGGGGGAAGGGGCTACACCTTC. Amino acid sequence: CASSTTGTGGRGYTF.

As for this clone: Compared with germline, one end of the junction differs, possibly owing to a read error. For the CDR3, the DNA is TGTGCCAGCAGCTTTTCGGACAGGGGGCCGCTACAAGGGACCCAGTACTTC. Its protein product is CASSFSDRGPLQGTQYF. This sequence joins TRBV9 and TRBJ2-5; 11 nucleotides line up with TRBD1. This CDR3 has 17 amino acids. CDR1 is SGDLS, CDR2 YYNGEE, per germline.

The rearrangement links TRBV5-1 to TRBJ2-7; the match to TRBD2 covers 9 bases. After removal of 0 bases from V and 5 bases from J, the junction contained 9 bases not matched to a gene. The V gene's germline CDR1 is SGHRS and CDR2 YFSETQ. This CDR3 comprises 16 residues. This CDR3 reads CASSLAGGRAGNEQYF. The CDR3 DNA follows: TGCGCCAGCAGCTTGGCGGGCGGGAGGGCCGGAAACGAGCAGTACTTC.

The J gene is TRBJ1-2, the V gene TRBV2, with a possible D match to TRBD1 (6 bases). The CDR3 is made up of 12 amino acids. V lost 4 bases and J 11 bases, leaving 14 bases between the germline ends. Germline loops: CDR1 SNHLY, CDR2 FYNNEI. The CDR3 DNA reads TGTGCCAGCAGTGTCCAAACTCAGGGGTACACCTTC. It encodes CASSVQTQGYTF.

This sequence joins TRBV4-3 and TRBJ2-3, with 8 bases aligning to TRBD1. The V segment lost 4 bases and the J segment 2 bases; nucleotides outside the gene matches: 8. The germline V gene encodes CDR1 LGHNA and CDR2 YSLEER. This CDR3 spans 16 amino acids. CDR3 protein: CASSPQGGQVTDTQYF. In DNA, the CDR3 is TGCGCCAGCAGCCCACAGGGGGGCCAAGTCACAGATACGCAGTATTTT.